One sample yielded the 18 T cell receptor beta chains listed below, sequenced in a study of esophageal squamous cell carcinoma under preoperative chemotherapy. From the PCR reads, TCRdb called clonotypes with MiXCR, one entry per CDR3 protein. This sample has about 15,000 distinct CDR3 sequences; 60% occur once, and the top ten carry around 50%. The time point denotes: before preoperative PTX-NDP chemotherapy. This specimen was taken from a patient given preoperative chemotherapy. Every receptor here comes from a human donor with esophageal squamous cell carcinoma. The donor label of this sample is uncertain.

This clonotype was observed a handful of times. J is TRBJ2-1 and V is TRBV11-3, with D tentatively TRBD1 (5 bases). V was cut by 4 bases and J by 8 bases, with 18 bases left in between. This CDR3 has 15 residues. Germline V lookup: CDR1 SGHNT, CDR2 YENEEA. CDR3 amino acids: CASSWERTKSHEQFF. The CDR3 DNA follows: TGTGCCAGCAGCTGGGAAAGGACAAAGAGCCATGAGCAGTTCTTC.

In the case of this clonotype: This CDR3 is missing its conserved last phenylalanine or tryptophan, likely due to a read error. It is unclear where the CDR3 begins or ends on the DNA, so no DNA is shown, and the CDR3 is as TCRdb lists it. The genes are TRBV6-1 and TRBJ2-5; the table's TRBD1 call for D was not verified on the DNA. Germline V gene data show CDR1 as MNHNS and CDR2 as SASEGT. Including both end residues, the CDR3 is 15 amino acids long. This CDR3 is CASREGQGGPETRHS.

The chain joins TRBV25-1 to TRBJ2-5; D may be TRBD2 (7 bases). The CDR3 is 14 residues long. Germline V gene sequence: CDR1 MGHDK, CDR2 SYGVNS. The V end was cut by 5 bases, the J end by 5 bases, with 15 bases between. CDR3 amino acids: CASSIRGGEETQYF. CDR3 sequence (DNA): TGTGCCAGCAGTATAAGGGGGGGCGAGGAGACCCAGTACTTC.

As for this clonotype: One end of the junction varies from germline; a read error may be responsible. V usage is TRBV6-5 and J usage is TRBJ2-5; no clear D gene. Per germline, CDR1 MNHEY and CDR2 SVGAGI. The CDR3 extends over 15 amino acids. The CDR3 DNA is TGTGCCAGCAGTTACTCGATGGGTTTACCCTACGAGCAGTACTTT. The encoded protein is CASSYSMGLPYEQYF.

The genes are TRBV6-1 and TRBJ2-7; TRBD1 matches at 9 bases. The length of the CDR3 is 14 residues. Germline lookup yields CDR1 MNHNS and CDR2 SASEGT. J lost 2 bases, V lost 7 bases, and 6 bases had no gene match. The CDR3 region is CASTNRDRAYEQYF. CDR3 coding DNA: TGTGCCAGCACCAACCGGGACAGGGCCTACGAGCAGTACTTC.

As for this clonotype: Because it lacks the conserved phenylalanine or tryptophan at the end, this CDR3 is likely a read error. The limits of the CDR3 on the DNA are not certain, so only TCRdb's listed CDR3 is given. The rearrangement uses TRBV6-5 and TRBJ2-3; the table's TRBD1 call for D was not verified on the DNA. Germline lookup yields CDR1 MNHEY and CDR2 SVGAGI. The CDR3 region is 15 residues in length, termini included. CDR3 protein: CARSHDGQGTSAQYL.

Note on this clonotype: Without the conserved terminal phenylalanine or tryptophan, this CDR3 likely stems from a read error. The limits of the CDR3 on the DNA are not certain, so only TCRdb's listed CDR3 is given. The V and J genes are TRBV18 and TRBJ2-5; the table names TRBD1, a call not compared with the DNA. Germline V gene sequence: CDR1 KGHSH, CDR2 LQKENI. The length of the CDR3 is 11 amino acids, counting both ends. The CDR3 sequence: CIFRRDRVSPC.

The chain links TRBV6-1 to TRBJ2-1; D is perhaps TRBD2 (5 bases). The end of the DNA aligns better with TRBJ2-5, so the J call may be wrong. This CDR3 spans 13 amino acids. The V gene's germline CDR1 is MNHNS and CDR2 SASEGT. CDR3 nucleotides: TGTGCCAGCGCGGGCACAAAGAAAGAGACCCAGTACTTC. Its translation: CASAGTKKETQYF.

The V and J genes are TRBV12-3 or TRBV12-4 and TRBJ2-2, with 7 bases that match TRBD1. This CDR3 is 15 amino acids long. Trimming cost V 5 bases and J 7 bases; bases outside gene matches: 10. The CDR3, as DNA: TGTGCCAGCAGTGAGTTACAGGGACAGTTCGGGGAGCTGTTTTTT. Translation gives CASSELQGQFGELFF.

The chain carries TRBV11-3 and TRBJ2-3; TRBD1 matches 9 bases. Gene TRBJ2-7 matches the end of the DNA better, so the J call may be wrong. The CDR3 extends over 16 amino acids. Germline V CDR1 and CDR2: SGHNT, YENEEA. Here the CDR3 DNA reads TGTGTGAGCAGCGTTAGGGGGGACAGGGCGAAAAATACGCAGTACTTC. Translated, it gives CVSSVRGDRAKNTQYF.

V and J are TRBV6-1 and TRBJ2-4; TRBD1 matches at 9 bases. The end of the DNA is better explained by TRBJ2-7, so the J call may be wrong. Germline V lookup: CDR1 MNHNS, CDR2 SASEGT. This CDR3 contains 14 residues. CDR3 sequence: CASSEGQGDYEQYF. The CDR3 DNA reads TGTGCCAGCAGTGAAGGACAGGGGGACTACGAGCAGTACTTC.

The chain has TRBV6-1 and TRBJ2-3; D is tentatively TRBD1 or TRBD2 (6 bases each). With 5 bases removed from V and 9 bases from J, the gap between germline ends came to 24 bases. The CDR3 length is 16 residues. Germline-derived CDR1 and CDR2 are MNHNS and SASEGT. Here the CDR3 DNA reads TGTGCCAGCAGTCGCAACGAGGGGGGTGAGCAAGAGACGCAGTATTTT. This sequence encodes CASSRNEGGEQETQYF.

By share of the sample, this clonotype is medium-sized (0.01 to 0.1%). The rearrangement links TRBV7-2 to TRBJ1-1, with D perhaps matching TRBD1 (5 bases). CDR1 SGHTA and CDR2 FQGNSA come from the germline V gene. Trimming left V 6 bases short and J 7 bases short, with 21 bases between. The CDR3 sequence is 15 residues long. CDR3 sequence (DNA): TGTGCCAGCAGATTAAGACGAACCCGGGACGGTGAAGCTTTCTTT. It codes for CASRLRRTRDGEAFF.

With regard to this clonotype: Compared with germline, one end of the junction differs, possibly owing to a read error. The chain links TRBV6-1 to TRBJ2-3, with D possibly matching TRBD2 (7 bases). Looked up from germline, CDR1 is MNHNS and CDR2 is SASEGT. The CDR3 spans 16 residues. CDR3: CASGRNGGRGQDTQYF. CDR3 bases: TGTGCCAGCGGTCGCAACGGGGGGCGCGGGCAAGATACCCAGTATTTT.

This clonotype was found once. This chain links TRBV6-1 with TRBJ2-3, with 9 bases lining up with TRBD2. CDR3 size: 14 residues. Germline CDR1 is MNHNS and CDR2 is SASEGT. CDR3: CGGAGGWDTNMQYF. The CDR3 coding sequence is TGTGGCGGCGCGGGGGGGTGGGACACAAACATGCAGTATTTT.

This clonotype came up a few times. CDR3 DNA sequence: TGTGCCAGCAGTTACAGGGCTAACTATGGCTACACCTTC. This encodes CASSYRANYGYTF. This chain links TRBV6-5 with TRBJ1-2; no firm D call. Germline V gene sequence: CDR1 MNHEY, CDR2 SVGAGI. CDR3 length: 13 residues. Trimming left V 2 bases short and J 0 bases short, with 4 bases between.

In this sample, this clonotype turned up once. This rearrangement joins TRBV11-2 to TRBJ1-4; a weak D match, TRBD1 (6 bases). This CDR3 spans 14 amino acids. Germline CDR1 and CDR2: SGHAT and FQNNGV. Trimming removed 5 bases at V and 6 bases at J, with 13 bases between. CDR3 sequence: CASSRTGLDEKLFF. The CDR3 coding sequence is TGTGCCAGCAGCCGCACAGGGTTGGATGAAAAACTGTTTTTT.

This clonotype was observed at least ten times. CDR3 DNA sequence: TGTGCCAGCAGTTTAGCGAGTGGCGTGGATACGCAGTATTTT. This translates into CASSLASGVDTQYF. The V call is TRBV12-3 or TRBV12-4, the J call TRBJ2-3; no firm D call. The CDR3 has 14 residues. Deletions cut 0 bases from V and 6 bases from J, with 10 bases between.